Below, 32 T cell receptor beta chains from the same sample are listed, as sequenced in a study of T cells after yellow fever vaccination. MiXCR was run by TCRdb on the 5' RACE reads, yielding one entry per CDR3 protein. The data hold some 350,000 distinct CDR3 sequences, with 4.1% observed a single time. The specimen was PBMCs, collected 5 days after the yellow fever booster vaccination. The origin of the receptors is a man aged 18-30 years who received the YFV17D yellow fever vaccine.

In its sample, this clonotype was seen many times. This sequence joins TRBV19 and TRBJ2-1; tentatively, D is TRBD1 (6 bases). Germline lookup yields CDR1 LNHDA and CDR2 SQIVND (reference sequence). This CDR3 has 13 residues. V shed 5 bases and J shed 12 bases, with 17 bases lying between them. The CDR3 DNA follows: TGTGCCAGTAGTGTCACAGGGACCTTGTGGCAGTTCTTC. As protein: CASSVTGTLWQFF.

This clonotype appeared many times. J is TRBJ2-7 and V is TRBV10-3, with TRBD1 matching 8 bases. The germline CDR1 and CDR2 sequences are ENHRY and SYGVKD. Losses at the gene ends were 3 bases for V and 4 bases for J; bases not matched to a gene: 5. The CDR3 extends over 14 amino acids. The CDR3 coding sequence is TGTGCCATCAGTGAAAACAGGGGGAGGTACGAGCAGTACTTC. Translated, it gives CAISENRGRYEQYF.

This clonotype was seen only a few times. This chain links TRBV7-2 with TRBJ2-3, with 11 bases aligning to TRBD2. CDR1 SGHTA and CDR2 FQGNSA come from the germline V gene. This CDR3 comprises 19 residues. J lost 2 bases, V lost 0 bases, and 10 bases had no gene match. The CDR3 DNA sequence: TGTGCCAGCAGCTTAGCGCCGGGACTAGCGGCCCCCCCCACAGATACGCAGTATTTT. Translation gives CASSLAPGLAAPPTDTQYF. Full variable domain (missing parts from reference TRBV7-2 and TRBJ2-3): GAGVSQSPSNKVTEKGKDVELRCDPISGHTALYWYRQSLGQGLEFLIYFQGNSAPDKSGLPSDRFSAERTGGSVSTLTIQRTQQEDSAVYLCASSLAPGLAAPPTDTQYFGPGTRLTVL.

In this sample, this clonotype turned up many times. The V gene is TRBV4-1, the J gene TRBJ2-5; 9 nucleotides align to TRBD2. CDR1 and CDR2 (germline): MGHRA, YSYEKL. CDR3 length: 15 amino acids. J lost 2 bases, V lost 6 bases, and 7 bases had no gene match. The CDR3 spells CASSPSGIRQETQYF. DNA of the CDR3: TGCGCCAGCAGTCCTAGCGGGATACGACAAGAGACCCAGTACTTC.

As concerns this clonotype: This could be a read error, since a much larger clone is one nucleotide away. CDR3 nucleotide sequence: TGTGCCAGCAGTTACGGCCAGGGGGTAAACAATGAGGAGTTCTTC. Protein product: CASSYGQGVNNEEFF. The chain is built from TRBV6-5 and TRBJ2-1; 7 bases align to TRBD1. The CDR3 totals 15 residues. Germline-derived CDR1 and CDR2 are MNHEY and SVGAGI.

The table lists this clonotype with many counts. V usage is TRBV12-3 or TRBV12-4 and J usage is TRBJ2-2; D may be TRBD2 (6 bases). The CDR3 has 13 residues. V lost 5 bases and J 4 bases, leaving 8 bases between the germline ends. The CDR3 nucleotides read TGTGCCAGCAGTCCGGGAGCCACCGGGGAGCTGTTTTTT. Translated, it gives CASSPGATGELFF.

This chain links TRBV7-9 with TRBJ2-3, with TRBD1 matching over 8 bases. The V gene's germline CDR1 is SEHNR and CDR2 FQNEAQ (reference sequence). CDR3 length: 16 amino acids. V trimming: 2 bases; J trimming: 3 bases; junction bases outside the gene matches: 7. CDR3 loop: CASSLWGQVETDTQYF. The CDR3 DNA sequence: TGTGCCAGCAGCTTATGGGGACAGGTGGAAACAGATACGCAGTATTTT.

The rearrangement links TRBV12-3 or TRBV12-4 to TRBJ2-1; no clear D. The CDR3 length is 14 residues. Between the trimmed V and J ends, which lost 7 bases and 5 bases, there was a span of 15 bases. CDR3 DNA: TGTGCCAGCATCTTAAGACTTGCCAACAATGAGCAGTTCTTC. This codes for CASILRLANNEQFF.

This clonotype occurred a few times. The chain couples TRBV5-5 to TRBJ2-7; D might be TRBD2 (5 bases). V lost 1 base and J lost 4, with 6 bases in between. CDR3 length: 12 amino acids. The germline V gene has CDR1 SGHKS and CDR2 YYEKEE (reference sequence). CDR3 region: CASSLSGYEQYV. CDR3 sequence (DNA): TGTGCCAGCAGCTTGTCGGGGTACGAGCAGTACGTC.

In DNA, the CDR3 is TGTGCCAGCAGCTTGCCCGGGAGAGCCTACGAGCAGTACGTC. This translates into CASSLPGRAYEQYV. V and J are TRBV5-6 and TRBJ2-7, with a weak D call TRBD2 (6 bases). V lost 1 base and J lost 2, with 10 bases in between. Germline CDR1 reads SGHDT; CDR2 reads YYEEEE. The CDR3 totals 14 residues.

The V gene is TRBV9, the J gene TRBJ2-1, with TRBD2 matching 7 bases. CDR1 is SGDLS and CDR2 is YYNGEE in the germline V gene. CDR3 length: 18 amino acids. The trim removed 2 bases at V and 3 bases at J, leaving 14 bases unmatched. The DNA for the CDR3 is TGTGCCAGCAGCGTCGCCCCAAACCGGGACTACGGCTACAATGAGCAGTTCTTC. Translation gives CASSVAPNRDYGYNEQFF. Full variable domain (outside the CDR3, taken from reference TRBV9 and TRBJ2-1): DSGVTQTPKHLITATGQRVTLRCSPRSGDLSVYWYQQSLDQGLQFLIQYYNGEERAKGNILERFSAQQFPDLHSELNLSSLELGDSALYFCASSVAPNRDYGYNEQFFGPGTRLTVL.

This clonotype was counted a few times. V and J are TRBV27 and TRBJ2-1; D is uncertain. Germline V CDR1 and CDR2: MNHEY, SMNVEV (reference sequence). The length of the CDR3 is 13 residues. V dropped 3 bases and J dropped 8 bases, with 11 bases sitting between them. The CDR3 is CASSFTGWDEQFF. CDR3 DNA sequence: TGTGCCAGCAGTTTTACCGGTTGGGATGAGCAGTTCTTC.

This clonotype has just a few counts. The chain joins TRBV4-1 to TRBJ1-1, with D maybe TRBD1 (6 bases). The CDR3 totals 15 residues. Trimming left V 0 bases short and J 2 bases short, with 10 bases between. Germline V gene data show CDR1 as MGHRA and CDR2 as YSYEKL. DNA for the CDR3: TGCGCCAGCAGCCAAGATTCGGGGGGCAACACTGAAGCTTTCTTT. It yields the protein CASSQDSGGNTEAFF.

The chain uses TRBV7-8 and TRBJ1-2, with unresolved D. Germline V gene sequence: CDR1 SGHVS, CDR2 FQNEAQ. Trimming cost V 4 bases and J 5 bases, with 8 bases left between them. The CDR3 sequence is 12 residues long. The CDR3 DNA reads as TGTGCCAGCAGCTCCTTGGGGTATGGCTACACCTTC. This translates into CASSSLGYGYTF.

There are a few counts of this clonotype. Germline is not matched at one junction end, which may reflect a read error. The chain carries TRBV7-7 and TRBJ2-2; D uncertain. The CDR3 is made up of 14 amino acids. Germline CDR1 is SSHAT and CDR2 is FNYEAQ (reference sequence). The CDR3 region has the DNA TGTGCTAGCAGCTTAGTAGCCACGACCGGGGAGCTGTTTTTT. It specifies CASSLVATTGELFF.

The gene calls are TRBV28 and TRBJ1-2, with 10 bases identical to TRBD1. V shed 4 bases, J shed 5 bases, and the junction held 19 bases outside the gene matches. The germline gives CDR1 MDHEN, CDR2 SYDVKM. The CDR3 runs 19 residues. CDR3 DNA: TGTGCCAGCAGTTCTAACGACAGGGGGCAAGGGCATCAGGGGTATGGCTACACCTTC. Residues: CASSSNDRGQGHQGYGYTF.

The J gene is TRBJ1-2, the V gene TRBV3-1, with D possibly being TRBD1 (5 bases). Trimming shortened V by 1 base and J by 2 bases, and 14 bases separated the two germline ends. Germline V lookup: CDR1 LGHDT, CDR2 YNNKEL (reference sequence). CDR3 length: 16 residues. The CDR3: CASSQGRWGMNYGYTF. CDR3 coding DNA: TGTGCCAGCAGCCAAGGACGGTGGGGGATGAACTATGGCTACACCTTC.

This clonotype was found a few times. The chain employs TRBV12-3 or TRBV12-4 and TRBJ2-7; TRBD1 might be the D (6 bases). Trimming pared 3 bases from V and 0 bases from J, leaving 21 bases between. The CDR3 sequence is 18 residues long. In DNA, the CDR3 is TGTGCCAGCAGTTTCTTAGGGACAATTCGGCAAAGCTCCTACGAGCAGTACTTC. Protein: CASSFLGTIRQSSYEQYF.

The table lists this clonotype with a few counts. Here the CDR3 reads CASSFGLLQDSPLHF. In DNA, the CDR3 is TGTGCCAGCAGCTTTGGGCTCTTGCAGGATTCACCCCTCCACTTT. The chain carries TRBV5-5 and TRBJ1-6; D is unclear. Germline loops: CDR1 SGHKS, CDR2 YYEKEE (reference sequence). The ends were cut back, 2 bases at V and 8 bases at J, with 14 bases in the middle. CDR3 size: 15 residues.

This clonotype has only a few counts. The rearrangement links TRBV2 to TRBJ2-1, with D perhaps matching TRBD1 (5 bases). The germline CDR1 and CDR2 sequences are SNHLY and FYNNEI. Trimming stripped 4 bases from V and 15 bases from J, with 16 bases between. This CDR3 spans 12 amino acids. Here the CDR3 DNA reads TGTGCCAGCAGTGGCAGGGATCGGATAGGGTTCTTC. Protein: CASSGRDRIGFF.

This chain connects TRBV6-6 to TRBJ2-5; no clear D gene. Germline values: CDR1 MNHNY, CDR2 SVGAGI (reference sequence). Trimming removed 2 bases at V and 2 bases at J, with 3 bases between. This CDR3 spans 12 amino acids. CDR3 nucleotide sequence: TGTGCCAGCAGTTACAAGCAAGAGACCCAGTACTTC. This codes for CASSYKQETQYF.

The V gene is TRBV12-5, the J gene TRBJ1-1; D uncertain. Germline V CDR1 and CDR2: LGHNT, FRNRAP. The CDR3 length is 16 residues. The germline V and J ends were trimmed by 0 bases and 0 bases, with 11 bases remaining between them. In DNA, the CDR3 is TGTGCTAGTGGTTTGGTACTCTTTGGATTGAACACTGAAGCTTTCTTT. It yields the protein CASGLVLFGLNTEAFF. The full variable domain, in which reference TRBV12-5 and TRBJ1-1 provide the parts outside the CDR3, is DARVTQTPRHKVTEMGQEVTMRCQPILGHNTVFWYRQTMMQGLELLAYFRNRAPLDDSGMPKDRFSAEMPDATLATLKIQPSEPRDSAVYFCASGLVLFGLNTEAFFGQGTRLTVV.

This clonotype was found many times. The CDR3 loop reads CASSPRPYATNEKLFF. DNA of the CDR3: TGTGCCAGCAGCCCCCGGCCGTACGCAACTAATGAAAAACTGTTTTTT. This chain joins TRBV7-2 and TRBJ1-4; D unclear. Looked up from germline, CDR1 is SGHTA and CDR2 is FQGNSA. Trimming removed 5 bases at V and 0 bases at J, with 13 bases between. CDR3 length equals 16 residues.

V usage is TRBV5-1 and J usage is TRBJ2-3; D unclear. Trimming took 0 bases from V and 5 from J, leaving 7 bases between them. The CDR3 is 13 amino acids. Germline values: CDR1 SGHRS, CDR2 YFSETQ. CDR3 nucleotides: TGCGCCAGCAGCTTGGTCCGGTTAGATACGCAGTATTTT. Translated: CASSLVRLDTQYF.

This clonotype was counted between two and nine times. This rearrangement joins TRBV7-2 to TRBJ1-4, with a possible D match to TRBD1 (5 bases). The CDR3 sequence is 13 residues long. Looked up from germline, CDR1 is SGHTA and CDR2 is FQGNSA. Trimming removed 11 bases from V and 1 base from J, with 11 bases in between. The chain's CDR3 is CAVGERTNEKLFF. As DNA, the CDR3 is TGTGCCGTAGGGGAGCGAACTAATGAAAAACTGTTTTTT.

The CDR3 loop reads CASSDRDRGRAGELFF. CDR3 nucleotides: TGTGCCAGCAGCGACCGGGACAGGGGTCGGGCCGGGGAGCTGTTTTTT. The chain links TRBV11-3 to TRBJ2-2, with 10 nucleotides matching TRBD1. This CDR3 is 16 amino acids long. Trimming cost V 5 bases and J 6 bases; bases outside gene matches: 9. The germline gives CDR1 SGHNT, CDR2 YENEEA. Variable domain in full (rest from reference TRBV11-3 and TRBJ2-2): EAGVVQSPRYKIIEKKQPVAFWCNPISGHNTLYWYLQNLGQGPELLIRYENEEAVDDSQLPKDRFSAERLKGVDSTLKIQPAELGDSAVYLCASSDRDRGRAGELFFGEGSRLTVL.

This clonotype was counted only a few times. J is TRBJ2-2 and V is TRBV3-1, with D uncertain. Trimming cost V 2 bases and J 6 bases, with 13 bases left between them. CDR3 size: 15 residues. CDR1 and CDR2 (germline): LGHDT, YNNKEL (reference sequence). The CDR3 DNA is TGTGCCAGCAGCCAAACCAAACTTCTATCCGGGGAGCTGTTTTTT. Translating gives CASSQTKLLSGELFF.

This clonotype was detected only a few times. The chain links TRBV5-1 to TRBJ1-6; D remains ambiguous. The V end was cut by 4 bases, the J end by 13 bases, with 15 bases between. Germline V gives CDR1 SGHRS, CDR2 YFSETQ. CDR3 length: 13 amino acids. CDR3 sequence (DNA): TGCGCCAGCAGCGTCAGCCGAGATTGGCCCCTCCACTTT. Amino acids: CASSVSRDWPLHF.

This clonotype was observed a few times. CDR3 nucleotides: TGTGCCAGCAGCTTGGTACGCCAGGGAGCCGATGAGCAGTTCTTC. Protein sequence: CASSLVRQGADEQFF. The chain uses TRBV5-5 and TRBJ2-1, with D tentatively TRBD1 or TRBD2 (5 bases each). CDR3 length: 15 residues. Trimming took 0 bases from V and 8 from J, leaving 15 bases between them. CDR1 and CDR2 (germline): SGHKS, YYEKEE (reference sequence). Filled out from reference TRBV5-5 and TRBJ2-1, the complete variable domain reads DAGVTQSPTHLIKTRGQQVTLRCSPISGHKSVSWYQQVLGQGPQFIFQYYEKEERGRGNFPDRFSARQFPNYSSELNVNALLLGDSALYLCASSLVRQGADEQFFGPGTRLTVL.

This clonotype was seen ten or more times. The V and J genes are TRBV27 and TRBJ2-3; no definite D call. This CDR3 has 14 residues. Germline CDR1 is MNHEY and CDR2 is SMNVEV (reference sequence). V lost 5 bases to trimming and J lost 1 base, with 10 bases between them. CDR3 DNA sequence: TGTGCCAGCAGTAAACAGACGGGCACAGATACGCAGTATTTT. It encodes CASSKQTGTDTQYF.

This clonotype occurred many times. The gene calls are TRBV6-5 and TRBJ2-3; TRBD1 agrees at 10 bases. The CDR3 spans 16 residues. V lost 2 bases and J lost 1; bases outside the gene matches: 3. From germline, CDR1 is MNHEY and CDR2 SVGAGI. In DNA, the CDR3 is TGTGCCAGCAGTTACCGACAGGGGGCTCGCACAGATACGCAGTATTTT. This translates into CASSYRQGARTDTQYF.

This clonotype has a handful of counts. The chain joins TRBV7-9 to TRBJ2-2; D unclear. Germline CDR1 reads SEHNR; CDR2 reads FQNEAQ (reference sequence). The CDR3 has 12 amino acids. The V end lost 4 bases, the J end lost 6 bases, and 6 bases lay between the germline ends. In DNA form, the CDR3 reads TGTGCCAGCAGCTCACCCCCCGGGGAGCTGTTTTTT. This translates into CASSSPPGELFF. The full variable domain, completed using reference TRBV7-9 and TRBJ2-2, is DTGVSQNPRHKITKRGQNVTFRCDPISEHNRLYWYRQTLGQGPEFLTYFQNEAQLEKSRLLSDRFSAERPKGSFSTLEIQRTEQGDSAMYLCASSSPPGELFFGEGSRLTVL.